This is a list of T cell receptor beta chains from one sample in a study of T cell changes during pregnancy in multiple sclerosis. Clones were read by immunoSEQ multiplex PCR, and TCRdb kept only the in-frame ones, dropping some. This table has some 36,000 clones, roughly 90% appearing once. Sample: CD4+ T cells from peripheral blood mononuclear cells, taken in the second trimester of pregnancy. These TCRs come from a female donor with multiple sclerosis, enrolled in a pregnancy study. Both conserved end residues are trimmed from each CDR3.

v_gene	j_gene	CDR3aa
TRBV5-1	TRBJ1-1	ASRPDPTRDTEAF
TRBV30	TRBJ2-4	AWSDRGDIQY
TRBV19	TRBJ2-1	ASSARVWGEQF
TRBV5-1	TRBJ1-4	ASGRTGMKEKLF
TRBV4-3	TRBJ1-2	ASSQDHTYGYT
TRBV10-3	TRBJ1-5	AIRSHPIEDDSNQPQH
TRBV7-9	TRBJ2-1	ASSLAPGQGYNEQF
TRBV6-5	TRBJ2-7	ASSRQGTYEQY
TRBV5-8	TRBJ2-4	ASSFSGGNIQY
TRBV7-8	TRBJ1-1	ASSPQMNTEAF